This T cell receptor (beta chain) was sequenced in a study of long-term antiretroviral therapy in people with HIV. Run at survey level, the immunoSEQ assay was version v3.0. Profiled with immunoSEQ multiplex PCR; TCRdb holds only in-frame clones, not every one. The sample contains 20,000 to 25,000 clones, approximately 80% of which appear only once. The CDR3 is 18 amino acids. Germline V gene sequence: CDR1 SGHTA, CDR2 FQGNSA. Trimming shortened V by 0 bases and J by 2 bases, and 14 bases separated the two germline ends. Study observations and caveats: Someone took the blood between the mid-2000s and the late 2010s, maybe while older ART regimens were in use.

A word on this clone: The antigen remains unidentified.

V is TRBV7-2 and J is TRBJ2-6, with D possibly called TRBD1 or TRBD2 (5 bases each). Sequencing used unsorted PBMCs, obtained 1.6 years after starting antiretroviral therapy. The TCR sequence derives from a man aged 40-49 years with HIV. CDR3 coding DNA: TGTGCCAGCAGCTTAGCGGGGGTCCTGCGCCCTGGGGCCAACGTCCTGACTTTC. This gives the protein CASSLAGVLRPGANVLTF.